The T cell receptor (beta chain) under discussion was sequenced for a study of T cell changes during pregnancy in multiple sclerosis. Clones were sequenced by immunoSEQ multiplex PCR, and TCRdb holds only the in-frame ones, with some missing. The top ten hold under 2% of the sample, which has tens of thousands of clones, 85% to 95% seen once. Per germline, CDR1 SGDLS and CDR2 YYNGEE. The J segment lost 8 bases and the V segment lost 3 bases, leaving 10 bases of the junction unmatched. The CDR3 covers 15 residues. The chain carries TRBV9 and TRBJ1-2; 10 bases match TRBD1. The clonotype was recovered from a female donor with multiple sclerosis, enrolled in a pregnancy study. The sample here was peripheral blood, taken after pregnancy. CDR3 loop: CASSGATGGDGGYTF. In DNA, the CDR3 is TGTGCCAGCAGCGGGGCGACAGGGGGCGATGGGGGCTACACCTTC. Full variable domain (outside the CDR3, taken from reference TRBV9 and TRBJ1-2): DSGVTQTPKHLITATGQRVTLRCSPRSGDLSVYWYQQSLDQGLQFLIQYYNGEERAKGNILERFSAQQFPDLHSELNLSSLELGDSALYFCASSGATGGDGGYTFGSGTRLTVV.